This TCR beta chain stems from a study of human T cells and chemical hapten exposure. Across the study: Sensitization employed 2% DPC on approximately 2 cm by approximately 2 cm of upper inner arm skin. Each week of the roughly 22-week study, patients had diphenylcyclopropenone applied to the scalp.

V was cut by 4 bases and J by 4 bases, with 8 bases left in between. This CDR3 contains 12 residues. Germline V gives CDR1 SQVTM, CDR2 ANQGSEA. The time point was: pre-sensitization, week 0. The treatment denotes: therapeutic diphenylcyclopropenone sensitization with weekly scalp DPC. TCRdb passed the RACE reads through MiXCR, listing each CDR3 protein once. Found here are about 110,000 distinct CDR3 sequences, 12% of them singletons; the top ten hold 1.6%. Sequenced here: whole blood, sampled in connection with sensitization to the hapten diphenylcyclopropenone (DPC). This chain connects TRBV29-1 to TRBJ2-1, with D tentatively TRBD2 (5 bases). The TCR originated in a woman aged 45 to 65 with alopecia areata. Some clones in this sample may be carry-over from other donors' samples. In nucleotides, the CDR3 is TGCAGCGTTGTTGGGAGATACAATGAGCAGTTCTTC. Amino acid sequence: CSVVGRYNEQFF.